Given below is one T cell receptor (beta chain) in context. What this receptor recognizes is not known. Per-base quality was not reported, and no clone a single base away is much larger than it. At one collaborating source in Seattle, patients were enrolled during active infection and were followed longitudinally through the course of disease. Whole blood was collected in K2EDTA tubes by collaborating institutions according to the institutions' own protocols. For TCRbeta analysis, collaborator samples were shipped as frozen whole blood, as isolated PBMCs, or as DNA extracted from either sample type. These data come from a study of blood T cell repertoires in COVID-19 (dated by TCRdb to 2018 to 2021). Notes on the research overall: Samples covering the acute and convalescent phases of COVID-19 were provided by collaborators in the United States, Italy and Spain. The material from the prospective study consisted of cDNA or gDNA derived from T cells, B-cell-depleted T cells, or PBMCs. Subjects who had been exposed to COVID-19, were actively infected with it, or had recovered from it provided the deeply sampled blood TCRbeta repertoires that made up the dataset. The repertoires were made available in a free public database intended to serve as a resource for research on the immune response to SARS-CoV-2. The samples were drawn from the first 160 participants of the ongoing ImmuneRACE study and from over a thousand subjects provided by 6 global collaborators. The sample metadata nearly always contained a de-identified subject ID, COVID-19 status, age in years and sex. HLA class I and class II types, where available, came from metadata supplied by the sample provider rather than from assay-based typing.

The CDR3 numbers 15 residues from cysteine through phenylalanine. Only the CDR3 DNA is retained, 45 bases long and in frame from the first base. The germline V gene (reference sequence) gives CDR1 as SGHNT and CDR2 as YYREEE. V is clipped by 4 bases and J by 1 base, and the sequence between their germline boundaries is 14 bases long. Overall study results and their limits: The quantity of clinical and demographic metadata differed by source and by participant and was supplied without curation.

TCRbeta CDR3 regions were amplified from genomic DNA using the immunoSEQ Assay, a bias-controlled multiplex PCR. The original methods were these. Nucleated cell counts per sample were estimated from amplification of reference gene primers within the assay. To quantify the absolute abundance of each unique TCRbeta CDR3 rearrangement, sequence reads were collapsed and filtered. Productive Simpson clonality was computed per sample as the square root of Simpson's diversity index over productive rearrangements. Held by TCRdb, this immuneACCESS table contains in-frame sequences only and omits some clones. Under half of the omission traces to an unresolved V gene where checked; the cause of the rest is unknown. V and J calls and clone size come straight from that table; D and trimming were deduced from the DNA. This sample has some 250,000 clones in its table, and 81% of those were observed once. Around 7.2% of the sample belongs to the ten largest clones.

The sequence was obtained from an elderly woman with COVID-19, enrolled during active disease. This chain is built from TRBV5-4 and TRBJ2-5; the best D guess is TRBD1, with 7 bases matching. Input material: peripheral blood. The CDR3 in this case is CASSPGGGSQETQYF. Here is the DNA: TGTGCCAGCAGCCCTGGAGGGGGCAGCCAAGAGACCCAGTACTTC. The variable domain in full, with residues beyond the CDR3 obtained from the reference TRBV5-4 and TRBJ2-5 genes, is ETGVTQSPTHLIKTRGQQVTLRCSSQSGHNTVSWYQQALGQGPQFIFQYYREEENGRGNFPPRFSGLQFPNYSSELNVNALELDDSALYLCASSPGGGSQETQYFGPGTRLLVL.